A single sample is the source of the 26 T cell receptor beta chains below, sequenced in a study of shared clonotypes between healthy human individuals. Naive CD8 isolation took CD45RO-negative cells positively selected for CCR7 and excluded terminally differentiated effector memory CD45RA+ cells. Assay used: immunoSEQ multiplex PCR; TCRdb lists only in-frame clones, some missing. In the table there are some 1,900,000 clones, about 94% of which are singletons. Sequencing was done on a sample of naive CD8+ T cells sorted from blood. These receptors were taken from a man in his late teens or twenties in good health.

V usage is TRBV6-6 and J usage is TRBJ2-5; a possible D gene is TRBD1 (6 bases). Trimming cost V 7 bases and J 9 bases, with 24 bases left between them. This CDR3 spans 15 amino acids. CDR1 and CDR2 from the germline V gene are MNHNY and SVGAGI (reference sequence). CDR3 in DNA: TGTGCCAGCACCCCCGCGGGTGACAGGCATTGGGCCCAGTACTTC. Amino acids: CASTPAGDRHWAQYF.

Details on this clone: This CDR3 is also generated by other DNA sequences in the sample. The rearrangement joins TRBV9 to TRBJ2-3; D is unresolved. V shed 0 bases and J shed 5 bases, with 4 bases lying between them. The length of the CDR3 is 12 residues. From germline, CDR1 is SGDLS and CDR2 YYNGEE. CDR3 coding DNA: TGTGCCAGCAGCGTAGATGGAGATACGCAGTATTTT. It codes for CASSVDGDTQYF. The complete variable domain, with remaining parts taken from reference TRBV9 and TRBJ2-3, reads DSGVTQTPKHLITATGQRVTLRCSPRSGDLSVYWYQQSLDQGLQFLIQYYNGEERAKGNILERFSAQQFPDLHSELNLSSLELGDSALYFCASSVDGDTQYFGPGTRLTVL.

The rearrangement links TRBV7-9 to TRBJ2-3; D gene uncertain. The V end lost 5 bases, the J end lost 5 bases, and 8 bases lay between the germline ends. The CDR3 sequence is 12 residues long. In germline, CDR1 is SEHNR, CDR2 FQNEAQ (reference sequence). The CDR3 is CASSEDGDTQYF. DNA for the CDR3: TGTGCCAGCAGCGAAGACGGAGATACGCAGTATTTT.

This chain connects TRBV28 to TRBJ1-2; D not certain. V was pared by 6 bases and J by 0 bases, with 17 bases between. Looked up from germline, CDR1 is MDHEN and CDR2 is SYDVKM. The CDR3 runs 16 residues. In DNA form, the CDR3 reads TGTGCCAGCAGCCCCATCCTGCTCCCTGCTAACTATGGCTACACCTTC. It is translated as CASSPILLPANYGYTF.

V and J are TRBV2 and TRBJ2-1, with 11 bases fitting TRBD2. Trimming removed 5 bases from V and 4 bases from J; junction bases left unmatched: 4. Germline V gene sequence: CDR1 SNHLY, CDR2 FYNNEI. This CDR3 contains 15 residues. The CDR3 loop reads CASSYTSGSYNEQFF. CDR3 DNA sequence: TGTGCCAGCAGTTATACTAGCGGGAGTTACAATGAGCAGTTCTTC.

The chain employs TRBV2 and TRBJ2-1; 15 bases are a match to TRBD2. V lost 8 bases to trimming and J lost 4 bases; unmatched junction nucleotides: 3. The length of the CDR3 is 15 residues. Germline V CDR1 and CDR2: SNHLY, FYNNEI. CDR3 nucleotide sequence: TGTGCCAGCCAGGGACTAGCGGGGGGTTACAATGAGCAGTTCTTC. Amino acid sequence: CASQGLAGGYNEQFF.

The CDR3 region is CASQTGMYSGANVLTF. The CDR3 nucleotides read TGTGCCAGCCAGACAGGGATGTACTCTGGGGCCAACGTCCTGACTTTC. The V call is TRBV6-6, the J call TRBJ2-6; 7 positions match TRBD1. V lost 8 bases and J lost 0; bases outside the gene matches: 7. Germline assignment: CDR1 MNHNY and CDR2 SVGAGI (reference sequence). The length of the CDR3 is 16 residues.

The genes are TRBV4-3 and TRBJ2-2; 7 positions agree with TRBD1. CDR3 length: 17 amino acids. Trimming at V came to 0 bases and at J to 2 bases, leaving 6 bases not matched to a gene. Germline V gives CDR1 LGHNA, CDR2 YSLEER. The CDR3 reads CASSQDSGTANTGELFF. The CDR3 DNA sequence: TGCGCCAGCAGCCAAGATTCCGGGACAGCTAACACCGGGGAGCTGTTTTTT.

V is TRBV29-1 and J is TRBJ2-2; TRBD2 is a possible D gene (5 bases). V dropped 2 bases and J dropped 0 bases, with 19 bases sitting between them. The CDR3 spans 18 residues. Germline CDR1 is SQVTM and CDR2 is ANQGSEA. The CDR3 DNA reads TGCAGCGTTGAACTTTCGGGATCTAGAGCCCCGAACACCGGGGAGCTGTTTTTT. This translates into CSVELSGSRAPNTGELFF.

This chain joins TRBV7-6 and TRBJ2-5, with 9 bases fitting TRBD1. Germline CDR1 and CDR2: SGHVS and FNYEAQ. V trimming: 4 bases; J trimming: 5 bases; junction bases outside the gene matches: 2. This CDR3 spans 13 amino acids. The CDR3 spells CASSYRGPETQYF. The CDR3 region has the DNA TGTGCCAGCAGCTACAGGGGGCCGGAGACCCAGTACTTC.

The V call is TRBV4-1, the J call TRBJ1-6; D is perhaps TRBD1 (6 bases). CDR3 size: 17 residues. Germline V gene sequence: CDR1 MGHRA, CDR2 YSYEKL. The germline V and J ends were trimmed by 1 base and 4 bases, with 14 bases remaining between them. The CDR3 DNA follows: TGCGCCAGCAGCCAAGTTTTTGGCAGGGGTTATAATTCACCCCTCCACTTT. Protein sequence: CASSQVFGRGYNSPLHF.

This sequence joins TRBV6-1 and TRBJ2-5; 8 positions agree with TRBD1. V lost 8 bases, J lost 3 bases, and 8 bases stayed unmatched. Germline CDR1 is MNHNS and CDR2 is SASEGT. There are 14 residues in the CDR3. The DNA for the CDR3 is TGTGCCAGCGGAGGGACAGGCGGAAAAGAGACCCAGTACTTC. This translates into CASGGTGGKETQYF.

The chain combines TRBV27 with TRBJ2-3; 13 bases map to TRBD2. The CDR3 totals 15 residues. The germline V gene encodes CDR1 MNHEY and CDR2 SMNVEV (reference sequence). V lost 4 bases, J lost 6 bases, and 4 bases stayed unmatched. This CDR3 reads CASSYGTSGVDTQYF. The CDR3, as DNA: TGTGCCAGCAGTTATGGGACTAGCGGGGTGGATACGCAGTATTTT.

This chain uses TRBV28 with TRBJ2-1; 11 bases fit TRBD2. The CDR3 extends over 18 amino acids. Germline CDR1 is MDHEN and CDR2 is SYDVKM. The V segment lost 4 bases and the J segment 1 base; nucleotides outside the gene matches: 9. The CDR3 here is CASSSDSLAGGSYNEQFF. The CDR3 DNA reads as TGTGCCAGCAGTTCCGATTCTCTAGCGGGAGGATCCTACAATGAGCAGTTCTTC.

This CDR3 is CASSLSPGATNEKLFF. CDR3 nucleotides: TGTGCCAGCAGTTTATCGCCGGGGGCAACTAATGAAAAACTGTTTTTT. The rearrangement links TRBV27 to TRBJ1-4, with D tentatively TRBD1 (5 bases). The germline V and J ends were trimmed by 0 bases and 0 bases, with 8 bases remaining between them. The germline V gene encodes CDR1 MNHEY and CDR2 SMNVEV (reference sequence). The CDR3 is made up of 16 amino acids.

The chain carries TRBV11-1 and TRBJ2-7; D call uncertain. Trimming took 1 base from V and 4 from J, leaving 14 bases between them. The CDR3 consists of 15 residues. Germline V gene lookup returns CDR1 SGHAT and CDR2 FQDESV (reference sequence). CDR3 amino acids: CASSLVPGMVYEQYF. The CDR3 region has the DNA TGTGCCAGCAGCTTAGTCCCGGGTATGGTTTACGAGCAGTACTTC.

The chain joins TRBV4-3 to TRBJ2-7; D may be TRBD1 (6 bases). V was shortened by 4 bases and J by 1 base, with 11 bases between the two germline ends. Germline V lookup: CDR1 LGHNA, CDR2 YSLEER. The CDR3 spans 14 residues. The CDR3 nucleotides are TGCGCCAGCAGCCCCGGACAGTCTTCCTACGAGCAGTACTTC. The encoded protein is CASSPGQSSYEQYF.

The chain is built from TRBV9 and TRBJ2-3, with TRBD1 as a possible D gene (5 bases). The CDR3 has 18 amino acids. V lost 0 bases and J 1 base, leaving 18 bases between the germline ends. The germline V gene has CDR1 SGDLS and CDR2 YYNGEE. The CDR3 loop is CASSVEEVRQGGTDTQYF. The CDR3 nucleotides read TGTGCCAGCAGCGTAGAAGAAGTGCGGCAGGGCGGCACAGATACGCAGTATTTT.

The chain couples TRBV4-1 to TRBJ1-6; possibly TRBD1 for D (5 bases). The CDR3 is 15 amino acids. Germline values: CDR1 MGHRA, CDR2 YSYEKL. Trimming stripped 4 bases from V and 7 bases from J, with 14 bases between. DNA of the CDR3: TGCGCCAGCAGCCGCGAACCGGGACTCAATTCACCCCTCCACTTT. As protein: CASSREPGLNSPLHF.

The CDR3, as DNA: TGTGCCAGCAGCTTGGGGGCAGCGATAACGACCAAAAACATTCAGTACTTC. Protein sequence: CASSLGAAITTKNIQYF. The gene calls are TRBV9 and TRBJ2-4; a possible D gene is TRBD1 (6 bases). This CDR3 region has 17 residues. Germline CDR1 and CDR2: SGDLS and YYNGEE. Trimming took off 4 bases at V and 2 bases at J, with 19 bases between the two ends.

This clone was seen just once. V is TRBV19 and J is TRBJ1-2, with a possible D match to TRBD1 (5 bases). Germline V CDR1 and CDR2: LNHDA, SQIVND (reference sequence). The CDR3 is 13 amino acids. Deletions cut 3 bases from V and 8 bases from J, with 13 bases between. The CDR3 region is CASSMGPGNGYTF. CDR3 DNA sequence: TGTGCCAGTAGTATGGGGCCAGGGAACGGCTACACCTTC.

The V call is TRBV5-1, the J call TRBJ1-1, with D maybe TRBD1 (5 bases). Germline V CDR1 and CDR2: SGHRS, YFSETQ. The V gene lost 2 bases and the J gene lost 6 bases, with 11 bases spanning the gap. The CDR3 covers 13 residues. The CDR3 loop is CASSFSGGPEAFF. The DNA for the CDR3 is TGCGCCAGCAGCTTTTCCGGGGGTCCTGAAGCTTTCTTT.

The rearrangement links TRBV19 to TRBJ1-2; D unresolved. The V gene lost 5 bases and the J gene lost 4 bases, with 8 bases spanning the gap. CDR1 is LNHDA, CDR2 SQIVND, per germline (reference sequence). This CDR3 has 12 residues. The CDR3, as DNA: TGTGCCAGTAGTGGGAGTACCTATGGCTACACCTTC. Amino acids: CASSGSTYGYTF.

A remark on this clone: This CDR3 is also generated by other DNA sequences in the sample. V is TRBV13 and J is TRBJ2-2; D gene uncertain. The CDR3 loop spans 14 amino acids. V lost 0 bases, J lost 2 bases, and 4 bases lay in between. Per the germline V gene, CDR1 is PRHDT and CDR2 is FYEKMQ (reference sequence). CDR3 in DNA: TGTGCCAGCAGCTTAGGGGGTAACACCGGGGAGCTGTTTTTT. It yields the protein CASSLGGNTGELFF.

In nucleotides, the CDR3 is TGTGCCAGCACCCCGGACAGGGGCTACGAGCAGTACTTC. The encoded protein is CASTPDRGYEQYF. This chain uses TRBV6-1 with TRBJ2-7, with 9 positions matching TRBD1. Looked up from germline, CDR1 is MNHNS and CDR2 is SASEGT. The length of the CDR3 is 13 residues. V was clipped by 7 bases and J by 3 bases; unmatched bases: 4.

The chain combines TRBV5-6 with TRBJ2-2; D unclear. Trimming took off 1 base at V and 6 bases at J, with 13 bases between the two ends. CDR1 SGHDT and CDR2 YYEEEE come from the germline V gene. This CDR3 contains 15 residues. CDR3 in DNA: TGTGCCAGCAGCTTGTATCTCGATATCGCCGGGGAGCTGTTTTTT. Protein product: CASSLYLDIAGELFF.